Here is one TCR beta chain with its context. The same CDR3 can be traced to other DNA sequences in this sample. This specimen belongs to a study of blood T cell repertoires in COVID-19. The overall study: COVID-19 samples, acute and convalescent, were from the United States, Italy and Spain.

Seattle patients were enrolled during active infection and followed longitudinally. Unmatched junction bases numbered 6, after V lost 4 bases and J lost 4 bases. Per the germline V gene, CDR1 is MGHRA and CDR2 is YSYEKL. The CDR3 is 14 residues long. Under the authors' procedure: Estimation of nucleated cell counts was performed using reference gene primer amplification. Method: immunoSEQ multiplex PCR; TCRdb's copy keeps in-frame clones and lacks some. The V and J calls and clone size come from that table; D and trimming were worked out from the DNA. The sample lists 180,000 or so clones, about 81% occurring once.

This sequence originates from a woman older than 75 with COVID-19, enrolled during active disease. The specimen sequenced was peripheral blood. The chain recombines TRBV4-1 with TRBJ2-7; 8 bases align to TRBD1. The CDR3 DNA is TGCGCCAGCAGCCCTGGACAGGGTTCGTACGAGCAGTACTTC. Translation gives CASSPGQGSYEQYF.